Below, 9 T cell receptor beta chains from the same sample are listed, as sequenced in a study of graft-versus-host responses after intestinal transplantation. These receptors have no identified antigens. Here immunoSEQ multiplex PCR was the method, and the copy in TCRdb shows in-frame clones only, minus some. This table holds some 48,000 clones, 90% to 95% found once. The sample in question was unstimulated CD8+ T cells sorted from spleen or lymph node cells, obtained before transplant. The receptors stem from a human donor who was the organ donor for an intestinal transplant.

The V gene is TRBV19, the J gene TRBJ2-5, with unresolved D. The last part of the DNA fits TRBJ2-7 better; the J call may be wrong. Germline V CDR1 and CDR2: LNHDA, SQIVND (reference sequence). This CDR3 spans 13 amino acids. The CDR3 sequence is CASSISVTYEQYF. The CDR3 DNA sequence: TGTGCCAGTAGTATATCAGTTACCTACGAGCAGTACTTC.

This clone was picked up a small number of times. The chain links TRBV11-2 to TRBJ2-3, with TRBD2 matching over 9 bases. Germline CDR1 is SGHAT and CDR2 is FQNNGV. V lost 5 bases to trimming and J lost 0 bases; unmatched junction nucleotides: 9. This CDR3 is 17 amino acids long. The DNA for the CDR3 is TGTGCCAGCAGCCCCGGGGATAGCGGGGGAAGCACAGATACGCAGTATTTT. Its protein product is CASSPGDSGGSTDTQYF. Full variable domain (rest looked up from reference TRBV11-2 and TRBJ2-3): EAGVAQSPRYKIIEKRQSVAFWCNPISGHATLYWYQQILGQGPKLLIQFQNNGVVDDSQLPKDRFSAERLKGVDSTLKIQPAKLEDSAVYLCASSPGDSGGSTDTQYFGPGTRLTVL.

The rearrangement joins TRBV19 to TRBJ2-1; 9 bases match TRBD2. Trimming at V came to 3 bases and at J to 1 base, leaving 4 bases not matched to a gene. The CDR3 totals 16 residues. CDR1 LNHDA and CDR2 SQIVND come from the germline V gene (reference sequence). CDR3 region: CASSIGGGASYNEQFF. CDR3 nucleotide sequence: TGTGCCAGTAGTATTGGCGGGGGGGCTTCCTACAATGAGCAGTTCTTC.

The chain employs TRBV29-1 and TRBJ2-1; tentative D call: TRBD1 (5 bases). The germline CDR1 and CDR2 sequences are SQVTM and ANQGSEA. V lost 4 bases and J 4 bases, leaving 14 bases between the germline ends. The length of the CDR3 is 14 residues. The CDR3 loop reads CSVVPGIGYNEQFF. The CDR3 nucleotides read TGCAGCGTTGTCCCAGGGATCGGTTACAATGAGCAGTTCTTC.

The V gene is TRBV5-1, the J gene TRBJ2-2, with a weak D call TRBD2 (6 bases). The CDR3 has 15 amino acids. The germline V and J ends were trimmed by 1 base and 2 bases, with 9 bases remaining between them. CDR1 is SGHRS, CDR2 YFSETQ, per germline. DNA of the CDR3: TGCGCCAGCAGCTTGTCCGGGACTAACACCGGGGAGCTGTTTTTT. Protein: CASSLSGTNTGELFF. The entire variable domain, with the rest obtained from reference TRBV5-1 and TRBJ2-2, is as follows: KAGVTQTPRYLIKTRGQQVTLSCSPISGHRSVSWYQQTPGQGLQFLFEYFSETQRNKGNFPGRFSGRQFSNSRSEMNVSTLELGDSALYLCASSLSGTNTGELFFGEGSRLTVL.

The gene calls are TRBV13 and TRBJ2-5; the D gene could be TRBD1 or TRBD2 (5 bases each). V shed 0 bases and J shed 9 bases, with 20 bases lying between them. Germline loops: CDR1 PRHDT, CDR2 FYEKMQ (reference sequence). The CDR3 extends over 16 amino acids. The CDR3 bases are TGTGCCAGCAGCTTAGGCCCCCGGGACGAGCTAGGGCCCCAGTACTTC. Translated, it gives CASSLGPRDELGPQYF.

CDR3 region: CASSARPAAEYSNQPQHF. CDR3 nucleotide sequence: TGTGCCAGCAGCGCACGCCCAGCAGCAGAGTATAGCAATCAGCCCCAGCATTTT. This chain connects TRBV7-8 to TRBJ1-5; D is uncertain. V was clipped by 5 bases and J by 0 bases, with 20 bases between them. In germline, CDR1 is SGHVS, CDR2 FQNEAQ. This CDR3 has 18 amino acids.

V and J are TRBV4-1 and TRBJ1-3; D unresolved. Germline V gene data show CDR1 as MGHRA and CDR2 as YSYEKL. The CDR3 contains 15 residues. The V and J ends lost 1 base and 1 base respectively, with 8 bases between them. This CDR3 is CASSQVAGSGNTIYF. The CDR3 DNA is TGCGCCAGCAGCCAAGTTGCCGGATCTGGAAACACCATATATTTT.

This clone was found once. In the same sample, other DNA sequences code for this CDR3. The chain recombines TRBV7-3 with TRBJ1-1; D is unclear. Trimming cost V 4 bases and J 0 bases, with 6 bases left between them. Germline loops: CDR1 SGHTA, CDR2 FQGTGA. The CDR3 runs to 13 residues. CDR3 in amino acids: CASSSGLNTEAFF. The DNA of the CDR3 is TGTGCCAGCAGCTCGGGGTTGAACACTGAAGCTTTCTTT. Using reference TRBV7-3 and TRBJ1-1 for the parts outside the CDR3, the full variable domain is GAGVSQTPSNKVTEKGKYVELRCDPISGHTALYWYRQSLGQGPEFLIYFQGTGAADDSGLPNDRFFAVRPEGSVSTLKIQRTERGDSAVYLCASSSGLNTEAFFGQGTRLTVV.